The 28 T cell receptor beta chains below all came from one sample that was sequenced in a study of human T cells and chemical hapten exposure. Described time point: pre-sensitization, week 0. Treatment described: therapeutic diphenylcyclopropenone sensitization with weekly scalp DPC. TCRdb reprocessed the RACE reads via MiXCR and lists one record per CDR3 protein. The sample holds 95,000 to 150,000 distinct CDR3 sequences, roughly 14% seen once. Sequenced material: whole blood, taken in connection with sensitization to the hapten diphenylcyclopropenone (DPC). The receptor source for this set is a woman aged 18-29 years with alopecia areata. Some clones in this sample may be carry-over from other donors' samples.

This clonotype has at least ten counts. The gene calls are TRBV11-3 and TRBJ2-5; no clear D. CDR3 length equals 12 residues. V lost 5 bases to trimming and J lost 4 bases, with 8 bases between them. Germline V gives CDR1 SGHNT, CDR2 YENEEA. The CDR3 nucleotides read TGTGCCAGCAGCCGTGGACGAGAGACCCAGTACTTC. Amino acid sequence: CASSRGRETQYF.

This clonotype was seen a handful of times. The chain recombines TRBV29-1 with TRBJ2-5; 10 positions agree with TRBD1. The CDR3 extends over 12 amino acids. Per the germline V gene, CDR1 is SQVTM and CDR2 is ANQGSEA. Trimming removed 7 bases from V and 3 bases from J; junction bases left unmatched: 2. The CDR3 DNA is TGCAGCGCCGGGACAGGGGAAGAGACCCAGTACTTC. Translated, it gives CSAGTGEETQYF. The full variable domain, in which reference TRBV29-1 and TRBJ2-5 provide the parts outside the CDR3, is SAVISQKPSRDICQRGTSLTIQCQVDSQVTMMFWYRQQPGQSLTLIATANQGSEATYESGFVIDKFPISRPNLTFSTLTVSNMSPEDSSIYLCSAGTGEETQYFGPGTRLLVL.

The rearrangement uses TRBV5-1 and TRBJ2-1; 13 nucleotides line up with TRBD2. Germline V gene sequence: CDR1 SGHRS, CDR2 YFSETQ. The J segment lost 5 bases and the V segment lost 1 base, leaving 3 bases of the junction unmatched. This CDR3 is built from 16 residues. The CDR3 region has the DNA TGCGCCAGCAGCTTGCAGACTAGCGGGGGGAACAATGAGCAGTTCTTC. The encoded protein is CASSLQTSGGNNEQFF.

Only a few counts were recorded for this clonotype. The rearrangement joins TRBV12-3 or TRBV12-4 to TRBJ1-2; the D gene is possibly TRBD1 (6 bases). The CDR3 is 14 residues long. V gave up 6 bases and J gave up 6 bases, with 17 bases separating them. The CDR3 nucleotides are TGTGCCAGCAGAAGGGGGACCCGGTATGATGGCTACACCTTC. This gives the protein CASRRGTRYDGYTF.

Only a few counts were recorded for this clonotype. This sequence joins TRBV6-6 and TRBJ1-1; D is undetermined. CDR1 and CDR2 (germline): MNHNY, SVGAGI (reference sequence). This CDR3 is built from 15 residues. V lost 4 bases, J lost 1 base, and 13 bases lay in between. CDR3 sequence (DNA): TGTGCCAGCAGTTCGACGACGGTTGGGAACACTGAAGCTTTCTTT. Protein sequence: CASSSTTVGNTEAFF.

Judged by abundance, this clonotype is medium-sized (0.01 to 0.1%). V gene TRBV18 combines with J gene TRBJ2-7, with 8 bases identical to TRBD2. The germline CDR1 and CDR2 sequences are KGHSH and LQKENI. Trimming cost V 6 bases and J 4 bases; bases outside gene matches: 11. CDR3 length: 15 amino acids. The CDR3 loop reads CASSPTGGGQYEQYF. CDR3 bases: TGTGCCAGCTCCCCTACGGGCGGGGGGCAATACGAGCAGTACTTC.

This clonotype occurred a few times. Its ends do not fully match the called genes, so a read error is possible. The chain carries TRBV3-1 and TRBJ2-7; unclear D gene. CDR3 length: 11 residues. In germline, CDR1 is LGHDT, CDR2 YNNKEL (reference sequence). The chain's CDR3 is CASSQGVRWHF. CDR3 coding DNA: TGTGCCAGCAGCCAAGGGGTTCGATGGCACTTC.

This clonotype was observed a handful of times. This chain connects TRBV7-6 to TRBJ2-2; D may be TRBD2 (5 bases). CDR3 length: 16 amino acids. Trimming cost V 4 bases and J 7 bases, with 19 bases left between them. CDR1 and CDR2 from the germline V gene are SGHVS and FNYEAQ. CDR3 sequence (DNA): TGTGCCAGCAGCTCAAGAGCCGGGAAGGGCGGCGGGGAGCTGTTTTTT. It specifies CASSSRAGKGGGELFF.

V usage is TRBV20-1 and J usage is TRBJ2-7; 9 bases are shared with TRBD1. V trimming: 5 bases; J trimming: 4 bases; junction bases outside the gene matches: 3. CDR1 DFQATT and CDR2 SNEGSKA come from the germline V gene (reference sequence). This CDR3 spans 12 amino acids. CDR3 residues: CSARTGEYEQYF. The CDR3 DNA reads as TGCAGTGCTCGGACAGGGGAGTACGAGCAGTACTTC.

The CDR3 region is CASSPWTGVGADTQYF. The CDR3 DNA is TGTGCCAGCAGCCCCTGGACAGGGGTAGGTGCAGATACGCAGTATTTT. The rearrangement uses TRBV7-9 and TRBJ2-3, with TRBD1 matching 9 bases. The germline V gene has CDR1 SEHNR and CDR2 FQNEAQ (reference sequence). Germline trimming cut 5 bases from V and 4 bases from J; bases unmatched to any gene: 10. The CDR3 is made up of 16 amino acids. The variable domain in full, with the rest retrieved from reference TRBV7-9 and TRBJ2-3, is DTGVSQNPRHKITKRGQNVTFRCDPISEHNRLYWYRQTLGQGPEFLTYFQNEAQLEKSRLLSDRFSAERPKGSFSTLEIQRTEQGDSAMYLCASSPWTGVGADTQYFGPGTRLTVL.

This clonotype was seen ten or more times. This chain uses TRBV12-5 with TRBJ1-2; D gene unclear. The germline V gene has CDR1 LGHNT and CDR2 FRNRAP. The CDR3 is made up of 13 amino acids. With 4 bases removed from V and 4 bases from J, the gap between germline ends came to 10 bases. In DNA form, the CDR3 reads TGTGCTAGTGGTTCGTTAGGGATCTATGGCTACACCTTC. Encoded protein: CASGSLGIYGYTF.

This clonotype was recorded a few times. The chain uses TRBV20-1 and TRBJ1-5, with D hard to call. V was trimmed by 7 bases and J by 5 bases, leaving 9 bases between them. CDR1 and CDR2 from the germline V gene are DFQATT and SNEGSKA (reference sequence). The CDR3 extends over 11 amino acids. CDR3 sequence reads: CSGGSDQPQHF. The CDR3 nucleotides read TGCAGTGGAGGGAGCGATCAGCCCCAGCATTTT.

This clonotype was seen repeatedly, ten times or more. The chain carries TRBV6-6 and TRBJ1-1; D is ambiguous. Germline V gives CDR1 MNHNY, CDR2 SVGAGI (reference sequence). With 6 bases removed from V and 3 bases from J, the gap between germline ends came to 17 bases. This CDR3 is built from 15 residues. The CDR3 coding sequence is TGTGCCAGCAGCCCAGGTGATCGATTCCACACTGAAGCTTTCTTT. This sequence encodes CASSPGDRFHTEAFF.

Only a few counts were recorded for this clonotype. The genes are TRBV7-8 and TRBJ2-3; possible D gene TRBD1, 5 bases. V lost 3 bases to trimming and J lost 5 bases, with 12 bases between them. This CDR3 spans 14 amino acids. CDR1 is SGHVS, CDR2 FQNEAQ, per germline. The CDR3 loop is CASSFWGPGDTQYF. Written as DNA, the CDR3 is TGTGCCAGCAGCTTCTGGGGCCCGGGAGATACGCAGTATTTT.

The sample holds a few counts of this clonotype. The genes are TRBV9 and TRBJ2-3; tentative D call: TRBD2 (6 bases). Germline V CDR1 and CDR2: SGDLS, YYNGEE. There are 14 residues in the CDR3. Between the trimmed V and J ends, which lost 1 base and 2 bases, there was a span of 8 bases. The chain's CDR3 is CASSVQGLTDTQYF. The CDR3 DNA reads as TGTGCCAGCAGCGTACAGGGACTCACAGATACGCAGTATTTT.

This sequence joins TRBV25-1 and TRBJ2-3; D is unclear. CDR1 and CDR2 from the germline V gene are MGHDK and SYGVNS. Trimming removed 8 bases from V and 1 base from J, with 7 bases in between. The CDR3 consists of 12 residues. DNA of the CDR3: TGTGCCAGCCGGCTGGGCACAGATACGCAGTATTTT. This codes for CASRLGTDTQYF.

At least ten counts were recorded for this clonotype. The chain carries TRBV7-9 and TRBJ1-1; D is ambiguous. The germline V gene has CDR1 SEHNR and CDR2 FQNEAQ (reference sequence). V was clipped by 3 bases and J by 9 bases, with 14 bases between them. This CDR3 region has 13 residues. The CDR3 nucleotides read TGTGCCAGCAGCTTCTTCGAATCTGGGAAAGCTTTCTTT. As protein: CASSFFESGKAFF.

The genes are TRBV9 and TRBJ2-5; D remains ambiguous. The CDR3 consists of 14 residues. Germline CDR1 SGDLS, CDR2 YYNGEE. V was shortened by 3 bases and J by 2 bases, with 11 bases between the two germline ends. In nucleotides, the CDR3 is TGTGCCAGCAGCGCCACCGCCCAACAAGAGACCCAGTACTTC. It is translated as CASSATAQQETQYF.

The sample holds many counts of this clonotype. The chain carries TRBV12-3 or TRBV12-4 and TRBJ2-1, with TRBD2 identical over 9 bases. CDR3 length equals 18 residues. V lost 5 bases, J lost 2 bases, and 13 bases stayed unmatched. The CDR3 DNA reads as TGTGCCAGCAGTCCCCCGAAGGGGAGCGGGGGGACCTACAATGAGCAGTTCTTC. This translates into CASSPPKGSGGTYNEQFF.

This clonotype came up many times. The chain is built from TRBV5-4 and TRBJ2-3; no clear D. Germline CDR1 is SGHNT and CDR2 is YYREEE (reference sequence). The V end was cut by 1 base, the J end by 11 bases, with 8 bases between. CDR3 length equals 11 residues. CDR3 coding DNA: TGTGCCAGCAGCTTGCGGCAGCAGCAGTATTTT. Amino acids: CASSLRQQQYF.

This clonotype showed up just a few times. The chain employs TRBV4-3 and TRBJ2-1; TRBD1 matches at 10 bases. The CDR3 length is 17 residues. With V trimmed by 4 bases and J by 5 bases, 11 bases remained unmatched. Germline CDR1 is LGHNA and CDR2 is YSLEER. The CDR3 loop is CASSRDAGTGVHNEQFF. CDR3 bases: TGCGCCAGCAGCCGAGACGCCGGGACAGGGGTCCACAATGAGCAGTTCTTC.

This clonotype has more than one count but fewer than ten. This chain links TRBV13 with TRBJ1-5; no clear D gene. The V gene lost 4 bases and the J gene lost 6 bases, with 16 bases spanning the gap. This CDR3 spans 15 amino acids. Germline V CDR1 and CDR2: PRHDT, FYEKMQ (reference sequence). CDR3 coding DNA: TGTGCCAGCAGCTCCTCCCGGCGTTTAGGTCAGCCCCAGCATTTT. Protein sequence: CASSSSRRLGQPQHF. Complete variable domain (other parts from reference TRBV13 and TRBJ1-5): AAGVIQSPRHLIKEKRETATLKCYPIPRHDTVYWYQQGPGQDPQFLISFYEKMQSDKGSIPDRFSAQQFSDYHSELNMSSLELGDSALYFCASSSSRRLGQPQHFGDGTRLSIL.

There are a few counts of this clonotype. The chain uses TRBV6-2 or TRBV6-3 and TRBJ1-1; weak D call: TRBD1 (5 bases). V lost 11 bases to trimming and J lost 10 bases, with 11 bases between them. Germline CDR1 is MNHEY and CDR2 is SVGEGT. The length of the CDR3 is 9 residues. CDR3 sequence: CARQNGAFF. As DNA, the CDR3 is TGTGCCCGACAGAATGGAGCTTTCTTT.

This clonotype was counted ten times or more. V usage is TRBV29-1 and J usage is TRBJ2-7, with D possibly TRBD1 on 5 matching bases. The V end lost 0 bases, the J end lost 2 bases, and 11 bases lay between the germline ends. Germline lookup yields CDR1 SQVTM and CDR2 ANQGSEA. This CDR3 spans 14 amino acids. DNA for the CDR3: TGCAGCGTTGAAGAATCCGGCAGGGCCTACGAGCAGTACTTC. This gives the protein CSVEESGRAYEQYF.

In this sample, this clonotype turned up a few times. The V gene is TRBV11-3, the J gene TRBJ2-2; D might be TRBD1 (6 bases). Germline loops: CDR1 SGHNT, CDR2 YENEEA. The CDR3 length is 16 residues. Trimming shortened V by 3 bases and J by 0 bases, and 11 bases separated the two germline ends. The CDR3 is CASSLAGTTNTGELFF. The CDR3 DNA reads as TGTGCCAGCAGCTTGGCCGGGACAACGAACACCGGGGAGCTGTTTTTT.

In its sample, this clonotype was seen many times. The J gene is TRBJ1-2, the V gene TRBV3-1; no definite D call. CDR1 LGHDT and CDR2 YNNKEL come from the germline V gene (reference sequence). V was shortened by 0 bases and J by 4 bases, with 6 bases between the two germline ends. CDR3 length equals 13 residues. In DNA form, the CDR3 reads TGTGCCAGCAGCCAAGATCGGGTCTATGGCTACACCTTC. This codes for CASSQDRVYGYTF.

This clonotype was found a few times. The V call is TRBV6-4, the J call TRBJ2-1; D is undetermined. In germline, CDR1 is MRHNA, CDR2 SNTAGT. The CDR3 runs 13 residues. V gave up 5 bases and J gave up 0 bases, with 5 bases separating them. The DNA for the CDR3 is TGTGCCAGCAGTCGAGACTCCTACAATGAGCAGTTCTTC. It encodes CASSRDSYNEQFF.

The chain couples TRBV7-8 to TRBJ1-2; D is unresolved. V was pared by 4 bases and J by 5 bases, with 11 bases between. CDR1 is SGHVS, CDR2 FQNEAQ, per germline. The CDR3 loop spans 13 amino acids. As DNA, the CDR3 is TGTGCCAGCAGCTCCGACCCGAGATATGGCTACACCTTC. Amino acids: CASSSDPRYGYTF.